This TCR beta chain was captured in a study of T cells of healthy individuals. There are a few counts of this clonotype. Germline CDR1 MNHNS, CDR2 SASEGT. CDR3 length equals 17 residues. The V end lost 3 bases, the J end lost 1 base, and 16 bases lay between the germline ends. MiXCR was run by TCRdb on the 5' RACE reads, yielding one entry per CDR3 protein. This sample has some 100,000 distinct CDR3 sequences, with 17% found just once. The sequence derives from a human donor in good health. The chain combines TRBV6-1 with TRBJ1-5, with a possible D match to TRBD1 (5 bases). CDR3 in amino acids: CASSDLTAGWSNQPQHF. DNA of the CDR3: TGTGCCAGCAGTGACCTAACGGCAGGGTGGAGCAATCAGCCCCAGCATTTT.